This TCR beta chain was captured by sequencing in a study of cytomegalovirus exposure and HLA in healthy donors. Study outcomes and limitations: CMV antigen specificity of three CMV-associated chains was confirmed in vitro. A likely sequencing artifact accounted for one observed cluster of highly shared sequence variants. Within an earlier analysis, most TCR beta V segments proved productive either about 90% or about 30% of the time.

In the PCR, 60 Vbeta and 13 Jbeta primers were used. In the original workflow: Later work found approximately 87 million unique TCR beta chains, with 9.5 million to 12 million shared. Sequencing was performed with immunoSEQ multiplex PCR; in TCRdb, only in-frame clones are kept and a portion is missing. V and J calls and clone size come straight from that table; D and trimming were deduced from the DNA. This table holds some 200,000 clones, roughly 83% found once. The CDR3 is 16 amino acids. The V end lost 1 base, the J end lost 3 bases, and 14 bases lay between the germline ends. Germline-derived CDR1 and CDR2 are SGHNT and YENEEA. On this clone: The antigen remains undetermined.

J is TRBJ2-3 and V is TRBV11-3; D might be TRBD2 (5 bases). Material: PBMCs. The sequence derives from a male donor in good health and CMV-seropositive. CDR3 sequence (DNA): TGTGCCAGCAGCTTAGGGGTCACGGGGAGAACAGATACGCAGTATTTT. Translated, it gives CASSLGVTGRTDTQYF. Variable domain in full (rest from reference TRBV11-3 and TRBJ2-3): EAGVVQSPRYKIIEKKQPVAFWCNPISGHNTLYWYLQNLGQGPELLIRYENEEAVDDSQLPKDRFSAERLKGVDSTLKIQPAELGDSAVYLCASSLGVTGRTDTQYFGPGTRLTVL.